What follows describes a single T cell receptor beta chain. Antigen: not known. Germline CDR1 is SQVTM and CDR2 is ANQGSEA. V lost 8 bases to trimming and J lost 0 bases; unmatched junction nucleotides: 12. The CDR3 loop spans 15 amino acids. The sample originates from a study of beta chain features in type 1 diabetes. Points from the study as a whole: The study found moderately but significantly shorter TCRB CDR3s in all four CD4+ subsets of Type 1 diabetes patients.

The authors reverse transcribed all of the isolated RNA, so sequencing captured expressed TCRB transcripts. The table came from immunoSEQ multiplex PCR; TCRdb's copy has only in-frame clones and leaves some out. Of 680,000 or so clones in the sample, 13% were seen once. The V gene is TRBV29-1, the J gene TRBJ1-1; 7 bases agree with TRBD1. The receptor comes from a man aged 18 to 30 with type 1 diabetes. The sample comprised naive CD4+ T cells from blood. The CDR3 DNA reads TGCAGCATAGGGAGGGGACAGTCCATGAACACTGAAGCTTTCTTT. It encodes CSIGRGQSMNTEAFF.